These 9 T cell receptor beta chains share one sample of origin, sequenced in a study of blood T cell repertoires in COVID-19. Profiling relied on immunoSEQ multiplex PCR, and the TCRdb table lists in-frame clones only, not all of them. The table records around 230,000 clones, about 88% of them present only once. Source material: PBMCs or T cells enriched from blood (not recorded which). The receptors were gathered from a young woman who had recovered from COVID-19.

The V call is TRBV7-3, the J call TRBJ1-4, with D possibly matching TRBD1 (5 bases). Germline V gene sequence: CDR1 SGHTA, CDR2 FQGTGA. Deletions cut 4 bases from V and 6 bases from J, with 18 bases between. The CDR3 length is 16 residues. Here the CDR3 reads CASSSALAGPDEKLFF. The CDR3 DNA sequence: TGTGCCAGCAGCTCCGCGTTGGCGGGGCCAGATGAAAAACTGTTTTTT.

As DNA, the CDR3 is TGTGCCAGCAGCTTACACTACGGGACTTCCTACGAGCAGTACTTC. Encoded protein: CASSLHYGTSYEQYF. The J gene is TRBJ2-7, the V gene TRBV7-9; D possibly corresponds to TRBD2 (6 bases). Germline CDR1 is SEHNR and CDR2 is FQNEAQ (reference sequence). V was cut by 2 bases and J by 1 base, with 12 bases left in between. The length of the CDR3 is 15 residues.

The CDR3 protein is CASSQERGGGNYGYTF. The CDR3 DNA follows: TGTGCCAGCAGCCAAGAACGGGGGGGAGGTAACTATGGCTACACCTTC. The genes are TRBV14 and TRBJ1-2; tentatively, D is TRBD1 (5 bases). The V and J ends lost 0 bases and 1 base respectively, with 12 bases between them. The CDR3 runs 16 residues. Per germline, CDR1 SGHDN and CDR2 FVKESK.

CDR3: CASSPRLALWETQYF. The CDR3 DNA follows: TGTGCCAGCAGCCCTCGACTAGCGCTTTGGGAGACCCAGTACTTC. V usage is TRBV9 and J usage is TRBJ2-5, with 8 nucleotides matching TRBD2. The CDR3 contains 15 residues. Trimming took 4 bases from V and 5 from J; bases not matched to a gene: 10. Germline CDR1 is SGDLS and CDR2 is YYNGEE.

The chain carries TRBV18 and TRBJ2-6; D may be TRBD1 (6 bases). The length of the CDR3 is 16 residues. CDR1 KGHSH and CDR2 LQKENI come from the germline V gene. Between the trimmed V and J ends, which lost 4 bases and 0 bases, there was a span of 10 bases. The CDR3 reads CASSQDRSSGANVLTF. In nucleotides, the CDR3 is TGTGCCAGCTCACAAGACAGGAGCTCTGGGGCCAACGTCCTGACTTTC.

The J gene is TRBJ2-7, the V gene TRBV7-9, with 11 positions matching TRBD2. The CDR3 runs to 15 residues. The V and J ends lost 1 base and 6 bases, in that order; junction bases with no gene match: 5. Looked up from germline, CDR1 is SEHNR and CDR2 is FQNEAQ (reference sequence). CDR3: CASSLGVTSGAEQYF. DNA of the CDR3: TGTGCCAGCAGCTTAGGCGTGACTAGCGGGGCCGAGCAGTACTTC.

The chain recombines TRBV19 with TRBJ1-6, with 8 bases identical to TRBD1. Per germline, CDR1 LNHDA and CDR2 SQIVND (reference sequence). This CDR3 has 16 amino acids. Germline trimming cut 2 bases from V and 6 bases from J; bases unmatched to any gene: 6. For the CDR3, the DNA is TGTGCCAGTAGTATACCGTTGGGACAGGTTAATTCACCCCTCCACTTT. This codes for CASSIPLGQVNSPLHF. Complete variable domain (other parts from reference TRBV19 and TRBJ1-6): DGGITQSPKYLFRKEGQNVTLSCEQNLNHDAMYWYRQDPGQGLRLIYYSQIVNDFQKGDIAEGYSVSREKKESFPLTVTSAQKNPTAFYLCASSIPLGQVNSPLHFGNGTRLTVT.

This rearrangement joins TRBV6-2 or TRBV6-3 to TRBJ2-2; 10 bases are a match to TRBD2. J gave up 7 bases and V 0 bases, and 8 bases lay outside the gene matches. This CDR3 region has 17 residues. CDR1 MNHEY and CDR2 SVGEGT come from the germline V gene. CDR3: CASSYSASGGRGGELFF. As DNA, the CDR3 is TGTGCCAGCAGTTACTCGGCTAGCGGGGGACGAGGCGGGGAGCTGTTTTTT.

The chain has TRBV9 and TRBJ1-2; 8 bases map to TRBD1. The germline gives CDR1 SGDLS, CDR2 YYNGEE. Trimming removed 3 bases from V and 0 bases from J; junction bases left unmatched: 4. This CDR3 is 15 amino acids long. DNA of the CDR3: TGTGCCAGCAGCGAGGGACAGGCCCCTAACTATGGCTACACCTTC. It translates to CASSEGQAPNYGYTF.